This is a list of T cell receptor beta chains from one sample in a study of T-cell reconstitution after alpha-beta-depleted transplantation in children. TCRdb reanalysed the PCR reads using MiXCR and keeps one entry per CDR3 protein. The sample yields approximately 650,000 distinct CDR3 sequences, roughly 13% seen once. Sequencing used PBMCs, obtained before TCRalphabeta/CD19-depleted stem cell transplant. These receptor sequences come from a girl aged 2-9 years with congenital amegakaryocytic thrombocytopenia, due to receive a stem cell transplant. Each CDR3 is given with its conserved first and last residue. Fields, in order: clone size, J gene, V gene, D gene, CDR3 protein, CDR3 DNA. The D gene is left open where the match is weak. For some rows the clone size is stated as once, few or many, or as a class when expanded; others skip it.

few TRBJ2-3 TRBV14 NA CASSQPGSDTQYF TGTGCCAGCAGCCAACCTGGATCAGATACGCAGTATTTT
many TRBJ2-3 TRBV11-2 TRBD1 CASSFPTGGRTDTQYF TGTGCCAGCAGCTTCCCGACAGGGGGCAGAACAGATACGCAGTATTTT
few TRBJ2-1 TRBV12-3/TRBV12-4 TRBD2 CASSEPAGAGDEQFF TGTGCCAGCAGTGAGCCAGCGGGAGCCGGGGATGAGCAGTTCTTC
few TRBJ2-3 TRBV5-1 NA CASSFAGSPTDTQYF TGCGCCAGCAGCTTTGCCGGGAGTCCCACAGATACGCAGTATTTT
NA TRBJ2-7 TRBV5-1 TRBD2 CASSLALRGYEQYF TGCGCCAGCAGCTTGGCTTTGCGGGGGTACGAGCAGTACTTC
many TRBJ1-5 TRBV5-1 NA CASSLVPGATQPQHF TGCGCCAGCAGCTTGGTTCCGGGCGCGACACAGCCCCAGCATTTT
NA TRBJ2-1 TRBV5-1 NA CASSWGTWGDNEQFF TGCGCCAGCAGCTGGGGGACATGGGGTGACAATGAGCAGTTCTTC
many TRBJ2-7 TRBV7-8 TRBD2 CASSLELAGGYEQYF TGTGCCAGCAGCTTAGAACTAGCGGGAGGGTACGAGCAGTACTTC
few TRBJ2-1 TRBV4-1 TRBD2 CASSQVTGLVSYNEQFF TGCGCCAGCAGCCAAGTAACCGGACTAGTTTCTTACAATGAGCAGTTCTTC
NA TRBJ2-1 TRBV19 TRBD2 CASSTGTSIRNEQFF TGTGCCAGTAGTACCGGGACTAGTATCAGAAATGAGCAGTTCTTC
many TRBJ2-7 TRBV20-1 TRBD2 CSAREPSGAYEQYF TGCAGTGCTAGAGAACCTAGCGGGGCCTACGAGCAGTACTTC
NA TRBJ2-3 TRBV18 NA CASSPPVANTDTQYF TGTGCCAGCTCACCCCCGGTGGCGAACACAGATACGCAGTATTTT
many TRBJ1-1 TRBV20-1 NA CSARDRRNTEAFF TGCAGTGCTAGAGATCGGAGGAACACTGAAGCTTTCTTT
many TRBJ1-1 TRBV7-9 TRBD1 CASSFLLRGWDTEAFF TGTGCCAGCAGCTTTTTGCTCAGGGGGTGGGACACTGAAGCTTTCTTT
many TRBJ2-1 TRBV11-1 TRBD1 CASTFQTGAHNEQFF TGTGCCAGCACCTTCCAGACAGGGGCCCACAATGAGCAGTTCTTC
many TRBJ2-7 TRBV15 NA CATSRDPYYEQYF TGTGCCACCAGCAGAGATCCTTACTACGAGCAGTACTTC
few TRBJ2-2 TRBV5-1 TRBD2 CASRGLAEYTGELFF TGCGCCAGCAGGGGACTAGCGGAATACACCGGGGAGCTGTTTTTT
few TRBJ2-1 TRBV12-3/TRBV12-4 TRBD2 CASSFYSGRASEQFF TGTGCCAGCAGTTTCTACAGCGGGAGGGCTAGTGAGCAGTTCTTC
few TRBJ2-1 TRBV20-1 TRBD2 CSAFHYTSGSFRSYNEQFF TGCAGTGCTTTTCACTACACTAGCGGGAGCTTTCGATCCTACAATGAGCAGTTCTTC
many TRBJ2-5 TRBV5-1 NA CASSLVSSGSYQETQYF TGCGCCAGCAGCTTGGTGTCGAGCGGATCGTACCAAGAGACCCAGTACTTC
NA TRBJ2-1 TRBV2 NA CATHPPGTTYNEQFF TGTGCCACCCATCCGCCCGGGACAACCTACAATGAGCAGTTCTTC
many TRBJ1-1 TRBV5-1 NA CASSLGPGGRTEAFF TGCGCCAGCAGCTTGGGTCCGGGGGGGAGAACTGAAGCTTTCTTT
NA TRBJ2-5 TRBV12-3/TRBV12-4 NA CASSLSTWGTQYF TGTGCCAGCAGTTTGTCCACGTGGGGGACCCAGTACTTC
many TRBJ1-2 TRBV4-1 NA CASTTWAGQLYGYTF TGCGCCAGCACCACCTGGGCCGGACAGCTCTATGGCTACACCTTC
NA TRBJ1-3 TRBV2 NA CASSKDSYSGNTIYF TGTGCCAGCAGCAAGGACTCGTACTCTGGAAACACCATATATTTT
many TRBJ2-1 TRBV7-9 NA CASSSTSPDNEQFF TGTGCCAGCAGTTCCACTAGCCCAGACAATGAGCAGTTCTTC
NA TRBJ2-1 TRBV5-5 NA CASSLALGYNEQFF TGTGCCAGCAGCTTGGCATTGGGATACAATGAGCAGTTCTTC
NA TRBJ2-3 TRBV12-3/TRBV12-4 NA CASSFSSLAGYTDTQYF TGTGCCAGCAGTTTTTCATCTTTGGCGGGGTACACAGATACGCAGTATTTT
few TRBJ2-1 TRBV7-7 TRBD1 CASSQIQGEVALLVYNEQFF TGTGCCAGCAGCCAAATACAGGGGGAGGTCGCCCTACTAGTCTACAATGAGCAGTTCTTC
NA TRBJ2-5 TRBV15 NA CATSSHRGVETQYF TGTGCCACCAGCTCCCATCGAGGGGTAGAGACCCAGTACTTC
many TRBJ2-3 TRBV5-1 NA CASTQQGDTQYF TGCGCCAGCACCCAACAAGGGGATACGCAGTATTTT
few TRBJ2-1 TRBV12-3/TRBV12-4 NA CASSSPVLRNEQFF TGTGCCAGCAGTTCGCCGGTTCTTAGGAATGAGCAGTTCTTC
NA TRBJ2-1 TRBV20-1 NA CSARGRSRDNLYNEQFF TGCAGTGCTAGAGGTCGCAGCCGGGACAACCTGTACAATGAGCAGTTCTTC
NA TRBJ2-1 TRBV29-1 NA CSDTRVAWGEQLF TGCAGTGATACACGGGTCGCTTGGGGTGAGCAGCTCTTC
NA TRBJ2-1 TRBV20-1 TRBD2 CSKGAGGLRQFF TGCTCCAAAGGGGCGGGAGGGCTGAGGCAGTTCTTC